This T cell receptor beta chain was captured by sequencing in a study of low-dose radiotherapy and immunotherapy resistance in tumors. Germline V gives CDR1 SGHRS, CDR2 YFSETQ. V dropped 0 bases and J dropped 1 base, with 7 bases sitting between them. This CDR3 is 14 amino acids long. Primers used for first-strand cDNA, a TRAV- and TRBV-specific set, covered both alpha and beta chains. Over approximately 19 PCR cycles, TCRs were amplified from a constant-region primer and V-primer adapter. Using its own MiXCR run on the reads, TCRdb lists one record per CDR3 protein. This table has over 15,000 distinct CDR3 sequences, around 72% appearing once.

The TCR sequence derives from a human donor with advanced metastatic prostate, ovarian, gallbladder or colorectal cancer (not recorded which). This table probably holds off-target reads from a library built for another chain. This chain connects TRBV5-1 to TRBJ1-1, with unresolved D. The CDR3 region is CASSLGQANTEAFF. In DNA, the CDR3 is TGCGCCAGCAGCTTGGGTCAGGCGAACACTGAAGCTTTCTTT.